Listed below are T cell receptor beta chains from one sample, sequenced in a study of CD8 T cells in Susac syndrome. Using its own MiXCR run on the immunoSEQ multiplex PCR reads, TCRdb lists one record per CDR3 protein. The sample records about 300,000 distinct CDR3 sequences, about nine tenths being singletons. The sequenced material came from CD8+ T cells from PBMCs. These receptors were taken from a human donor with multiple sclerosis. Each CDR3 is given with its conserved first and last residue. A D gene is named only where the DNA matches it firmly. Expanded clones get a size class; other rows say once, few or many, or leave the size out.

len | j_gene | d_gene | v_gene | abundance | CDR3nt | CDR3aa
16 | TRBJ2-5 | TRBD1 | TRBV6-6 | NA | TGTGCCAGCAGTCACGACCGGGACAGGGAGCAAGAGACCCAGTACTTC | CASSHDRDREQETQYF
11 | TRBJ2-7 | NA | TRBV12-3/TRBV12-4 | NA | TGTGCCAGCAGTACGACGACCGAGCAGTACTTC | CASSTTTEQYF
17 | TRBJ2-7 | TRBD2 | TRBV13 | NA | TGTGCCAGCAGCTCCACCATGACTAGCGGGAGGGTTTACGAGCAGTACTTC | CASSSTMTSGRVYEQYF
15 | TRBJ1-1 | TRBD1 | TRBV29-1 | once | TGCAGCGTTGAAAGAGGTGGGACAGCGAACACTGAAGCTTTCTTT | CSVERGGTANTEAFF
15 | TRBJ2-1 | TRBD1 | TRBV27 | NA | TGTGCCAGCGCTGATGGCACAGGGGGCTACAATGAGCAGTTCTTC | CASADGTGGYNEQFF
16 | TRBJ2-5 | TRBD2 | TRBV4-3 | NA | TGCGCCAGCAGCTTAATGGGAGGGAGGTATCAAGAGACCCAGTACTTC | CASSLMGGRYQETQYF
13 | TRBJ2-1 | TRBD1 | TRBV29-1 | once | TGCAGCGTTGTACAGGGGGCAGTCAATGAGCAGTTCTTC | CSVVQGAVNEQFF
15 | TRBJ2-5 | TRBD1 | TRBV20-1 | NA | TGCAGTGCCGTTGGACAGGGGCCCTTCCAAGAGACCCAGTACTTC | CSAVGQGPFQETQYF
17 | TRBJ1-1 | TRBD1 | TRBV6-1 | NA | TGTGCCAGCAGTGAAATGAGACAGGGGGCCGCGAACACTGAAGCTTTCTTT | CASSEMRQGAANTEAFF
16 | TRBJ2-1 | NA | TRBV13 | NA | TGTGCCAGCAGCCTAAGACAGGACCTGCACTACAATGAGCAGTTCTTC | CASSLRQDLHYNEQFF
16 | TRBJ1-4 | NA | TRBV5-4 | NA | TGTGCCAGCAGCTCGGACGGACTGCAACTAATAGAAAAACTGTTTTTT | CASSSDGLQLIEKLFF
13 | TRBJ2-1 | NA | TRBV6-5 | few | TGTGCCAGCAGTTACGGCGGGACCTATGAGCAGTTCTTC | CASSYGGTYEQFF
15 | TRBJ2-2 | NA | TRBV9 | NA | TGTGCCAGCAGCGTAGAGGACACTTACACCGGGGAGCTGTTTTTT | CASSVEDTYTGELFF
19 | TRBJ2-5 | NA | TRBV11-2 | NA | TGTGCCAGCAGCTTATTCAGTCGAATGCCAACGAGTGTACAAGAGACCCAGTACTTC | CASSLFSRMPTSVQETQYF
14 | TRBJ1-1 | NA | TRBV28 | NA | TGTGCCAGCATGTCTACTTGGGGGAACACTGAAGCTTTCTTT | CASMSTWGNTEAFF
15 | TRBJ2-1 | TRBD2 | TRBV5-1 | NA | TGCGCCAGCAGCGTAACTAGCGGGAGTGGGAGTGAGCAGTTCTTC | CASSVTSGSGSEQFF
15 | TRBJ1-3 | NA | TRBV4-3 | NA | TGCGCCAGCAGCCAAGGTAGAGAGCCTGGAAACACCATATATTTT | CASSQGREPGNTIYF
19 | TRBJ2-3 | TRBD2 | TRBV7-9 | NA | TGTGCCAGCAGCGCCGGGACTAGCGGGGGGGCGCCTAGCACAGATACGCAGTATTTT | CASSAGTSGGAPSTDTQYF
15 | TRBJ2-1 | TRBD2 | TRBV7-2 | NA | TGTGCCAGCAGCTGGACTAGCGGGGGGTTTGATGAGCAGTTCTTC | CASSWTSGGFDEQFF
13 | TRBJ1-2 | NA | TRBV29-1 | NA | TGCAGCGTACCCGGGACAAATAACTATGGCTACACCTTC | CSVPGTNNYGYTF
15 | TRBJ2-3 | NA | TRBV9 | NA | TGTGCCAGCAGCGCCACAATAGGAGGCACAGATACGCAGTATTTT | CASSATIGGTDTQYF
14 | TRBJ2-2 | NA | TRBV7-6 | NA | TGTGCCAGCAGCTTAGTAGTCAACACCGGGGAGCTGTTTTTT | CASSLVVNTGELFF
13 | TRBJ2-2 | NA | TRBV5-4 | NA | TGTGCCAGCAGCCTCACTGCGGCCGGGGAGCTGTTTTTT | CASSLTAAGELFF
15 | TRBJ1-1 | NA | TRBV27 | NA | TGTGCCAGCAGTTTATCCGGACGGGGAAACACTGAAGCTTTCTTT | CASSLSGRGNTEAFF
13 | TRBJ1-2 | NA | TRBV20-1 | once | TGCAGTGCTAGAGATGTAGGGGGAGATGGCTACACCTTC | CSARDVGGDGYTF
15 | TRBJ2-1 | TRBD2 | TRBV7-3 | NA | TGTGCCAGCAGCTCCAGCGGGAGGCCCTACAATGAGCAGTTCTTC | CASSSSGRPYNEQFF
14 | TRBJ1-6 | NA | TRBV2 | NA | TGTGCCAGCAGTGAACGCAGGTATAATTCACCCCTCCACTTT | CASSERRYNSPLHF
15 | TRBJ2-3 | NA | TRBV14 | NA | TGTGCCAGCAGTCCTCCGACAAGCCCCACAGATACGCAGTATTTT | CASSPPTSPTDTQYF
13 | TRBJ2-7 | NA | TRBV6-2/TRBV6-3 | NA | TGTGCCAGCGGGTACCTTTGGGCAGTCGAGCAGTACTTC | CASGYLWAVEQYF
16 | TRBJ2-3 | NA | TRBV27 | NA | TGTGCCAGCAGTTTGAGTCCCGGGACACTATTAGATACGCAGTATTTT | CASSLSPGTLLDTQYF
16 | TRBJ2-5 | TRBD1 | TRBV13 | NA | TGTGCCAGCAGCTCAAGAGGACAGGGGGACCAAGAGACCCAGTACTTC | CASSSRGQGDQETQYF
13 | TRBJ2-7 | NA | TRBV7-9 | once | TGTGCCAGCAGCTTGGCAGGGAGCAACGAGCAGTACTTC | CASSLAGSNEQYF
15 | TRBJ2-7 | NA | TRBV4-3 | NA | TGCGCCAGCAGCCAAGTCGGAGGGGGCAGCTACGAGCAGTACTTC | CASSQVGGGSYEQYF
14 | TRBJ2-7 | NA | TRBV28 | NA | TGTGCCAGCAGTTTCGGGCACACCTTCTACGAGCAGTACTTC | CASSFGHTFYEQYF
15 | TRBJ2-7 | TRBD2 | TRBV5-1 | once | TGCGCCAGCAGCTTGGAAAGCGGGAGCTCCTACGAGCAGTACTTC | CASSLESGSSYEQYF
16 | TRBJ2-2 | NA | TRBV25-1 | NA | TGTGCCAGCAGACTGACAGGCCCCGCGGGCACCGGGGAGCTGTTTTTT | CASRLTGPAGTGELFF
14 | TRBJ2-3 | NA | TRBV6-5 | few | TGTGCCAGCAGTTACCACGGACCCACAGATACGCAGTATTTT | CASSYHGPTDTQYF
15 | TRBJ2-1 | NA | TRBV15 | NA | TGTGCCACCAGCAGAGACAGGGGCTGGGTCAATGAGCAGTTCTTC | CATSRDRGWVNEQFF
11 | TRBJ2-7 | NA | TRBV10-3 | NA | TGTGCCATCAGTGGTGGGAACGAGCAGTACTTC | CAISGGNEQYF
16 | TRBJ2-3 | NA | TRBV10-3 | NA | TGTGCCATCAGTGGGGTAGGGGCCACTAGCACAGATACGCAGTATTTT | CAISGVGATSTDTQYF
15 | TRBJ2-1 | TRBD1 | TRBV25-1 | NA | TGTGCCAGCAGTGAACAGGGACAGGGAAACAATGAGCAGTTCTTC | CASSEQGQGNNEQFF
14 | TRBJ2-5 | NA | TRBV6-2/TRBV6-3 | NA | TGTGCCAGCAGTTGGGCCCCTGCGTTGGAGACCCAGTACTTC | CASSWAPALETQYF
12 | TRBJ2-7 | NA | TRBV7-9 | NA | TGTGCCAGCAGCTCCCCCTCAGGGGAGCAGTACTTC | CASSSPSGEQYF
15 | TRBJ1-2 | TRBD1 | TRBV4-3 | NA | TGCGCCAGCAGCCAAGACAGGGGGCGAAGCTATGGCTACACCTTC | CASSQDRGRSYGYTF
15 | TRBJ2-2 | TRBD1 | TRBV30 | few | TGTGCCTGGAGAGACAGGGCCCTGAACACCGGGGAGCTGTTTTTT | CAWRDRALNTGELFF
13 | TRBJ2-7 | NA | TRBV6-2/TRBV6-3 | NA | TGTGCCAGCAGTTACGGAGGGGTGGGGGAGCAGTACTTC | CASSYGGVGEQYF
13 | TRBJ2-7 | NA | TRBV13 | NA | TGTGCCAGCAGCTTGGGTCGGTCCCACGAGCAGTACTTC | CASSLGRSHEQYF
14 | TRBJ2-3 | NA | TRBV6-2/TRBV6-3 | NA | TGTGCCAGCAGCCCTGCGGAACCCACAGATACGCAGTATTTT | CASSPAEPTDTQYF
15 | TRBJ2-2 | NA | TRBV9 | NA | TGTGCCAGCAGCGTAGGAGGCCAATATGCCGGGGAGCTGTTTTTT | CASSVGGQYAGELFF
13 | TRBJ1-4 | NA | TRBV5-4 | NA | TGTGCCAGCAGTGACCACAACAGTGAAAAACTGTTTTTT | CASSDHNSEKLFF
15 | TRBJ2-7 | NA | TRBV5-6 | NA | TGTGCCAGCAGCTTGGGGTTTCAGGTGAGCTACGAGCAGTACTTC | CASSLGFQVSYEQYF
15 | TRBJ2-7 | NA | TRBV9 | few | TGTGCCAGCAGCGTAACGGCGCTAGCGTCCTACGAGCAGTACTTC | CASSVTALASYEQYF
13 | TRBJ2-1 | NA | TRBV7-2 | NA | TGTGCCAGCCGGGGGGCCCCCTACAATGAGCAGTTCTTC | CASRGAPYNEQFF
16 | TRBJ2-7 | TRBD1 | TRBV2 | NA | TGTGCCAGCATCAGACAGGCGGACAGGGGGTATTACGAGCAGTACTTC | CASIRQADRGYYEQYF
15 | TRBJ2-7 | NA | TRBV5-6 | once | TGTGCCAGCAGCTTGGCGGGACTGATCTCCTACGAGCAGTACTTC | CASSLAGLISYEQYF
16 | TRBJ1-5 | NA | TRBV6-2/TRBV6-3 | once | TGTGCCAGCAGTTACTCGAGGGGGTTCGGCAATCAGCCCCAGCATTTT | CASSYSRGFGNQPQHF
16 | TRBJ1-3 | NA | TRBV29-1 | once | TGCAGCGTTGGTCGGGCCGGGGAACGTTCTGGAAACACCATATATTTT | CSVGRAGERSGNTIYF
16 | TRBJ2-1 | TRBD2 | TRBV28 | NA | TGTGCCAGCGTGGGACTAGCGGGGGGGCCCATCAATGAGCAGTTCTTC | CASVGLAGGPINEQFF
12 | TRBJ2-6 | NA | TRBV12-3/TRBV12-4 | NA | TGTGCCAGCAGAGCTGGGGCCAACGTCCTGACTTTC | CASRAGANVLTF